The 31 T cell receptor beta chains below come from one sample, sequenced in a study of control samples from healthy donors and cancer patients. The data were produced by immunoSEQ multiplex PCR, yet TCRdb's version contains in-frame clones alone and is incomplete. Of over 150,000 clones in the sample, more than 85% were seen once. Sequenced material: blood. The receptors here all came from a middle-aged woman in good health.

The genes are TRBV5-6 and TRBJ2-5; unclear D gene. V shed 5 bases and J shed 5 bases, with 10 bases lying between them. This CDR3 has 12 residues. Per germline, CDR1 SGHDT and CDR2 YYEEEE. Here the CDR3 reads CASRYMGETQYF. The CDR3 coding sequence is TGTGCCAGCAGATACATGGGGGAGACCCAGTACTTC.

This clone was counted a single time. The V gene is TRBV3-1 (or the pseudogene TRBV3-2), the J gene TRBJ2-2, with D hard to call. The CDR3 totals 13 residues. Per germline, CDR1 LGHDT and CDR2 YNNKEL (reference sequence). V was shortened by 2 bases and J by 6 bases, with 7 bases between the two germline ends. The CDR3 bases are TGTGCCAGCAGCCAACTCAGCTCCGGGGAGCTGTTTTTT. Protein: CASSQLSSGELFF.

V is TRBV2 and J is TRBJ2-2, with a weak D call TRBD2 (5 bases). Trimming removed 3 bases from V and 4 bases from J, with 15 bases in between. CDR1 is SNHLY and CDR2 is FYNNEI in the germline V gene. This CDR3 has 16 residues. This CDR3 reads CASSEMSGSGTGELFF. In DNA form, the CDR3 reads TGTGCCAGCAGTGAGATGAGCGGATCGGGCACCGGGGAGCTGTTTTTT.

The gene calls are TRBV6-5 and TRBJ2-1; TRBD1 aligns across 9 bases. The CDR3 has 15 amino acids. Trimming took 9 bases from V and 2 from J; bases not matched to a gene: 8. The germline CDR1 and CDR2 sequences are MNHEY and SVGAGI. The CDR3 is CASTPGQGAYNEQFF. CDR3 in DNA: TGTGCCAGTACCCCGGGACAGGGAGCCTACAATGAGCAGTTCTTC.

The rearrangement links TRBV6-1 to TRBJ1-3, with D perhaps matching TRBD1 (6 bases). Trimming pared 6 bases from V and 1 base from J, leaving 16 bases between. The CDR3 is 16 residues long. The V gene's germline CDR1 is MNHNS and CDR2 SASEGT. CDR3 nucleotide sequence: TGTGCCAGCAGGGAACAGGGAACGGGATCTGGAAACACCATATATTTT. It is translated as CASREQGTGSGNTIYF.

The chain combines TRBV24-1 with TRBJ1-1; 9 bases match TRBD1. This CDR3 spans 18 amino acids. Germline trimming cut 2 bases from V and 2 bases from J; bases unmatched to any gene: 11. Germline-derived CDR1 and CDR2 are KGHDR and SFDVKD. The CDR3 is CATSDWPGTGRENTEAFF. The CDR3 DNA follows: TGTGCCACCAGTGATTGGCCGGGGACAGGGAGGGAAAACACTGAAGCTTTCTTT.

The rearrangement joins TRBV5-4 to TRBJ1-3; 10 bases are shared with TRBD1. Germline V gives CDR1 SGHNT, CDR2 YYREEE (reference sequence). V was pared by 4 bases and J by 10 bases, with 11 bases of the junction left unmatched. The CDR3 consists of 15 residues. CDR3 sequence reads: CASSRTGTGDRTIYF. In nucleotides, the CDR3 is TGTGCCAGCAGCCGAACCGGGACAGGGGATAGAACCATATATTTT.

The CDR3 DNA is TGCGCCAGCAGCCCGACAGGGACGACTAATGAAAAACTGTTTTTT. This translates into CASSPTGTTNEKLFF. The J gene is TRBJ1-4, the V gene TRBV5-1; 7 nucleotides line up with TRBD1. Germline CDR1 is SGHRS and CDR2 is YFSETQ. The CDR3 is 15 residues long. The J segment lost 2 bases and the V segment lost 4 bases, leaving 5 bases of the junction unmatched.

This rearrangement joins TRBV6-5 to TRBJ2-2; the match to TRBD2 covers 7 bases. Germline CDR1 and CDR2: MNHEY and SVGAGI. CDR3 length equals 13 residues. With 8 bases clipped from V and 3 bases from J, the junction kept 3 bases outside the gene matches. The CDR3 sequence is CASGREDTGELFF. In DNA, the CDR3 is TGTGCCAGCGGGAGGGAGGACACCGGGGAGCTGTTTTTT.

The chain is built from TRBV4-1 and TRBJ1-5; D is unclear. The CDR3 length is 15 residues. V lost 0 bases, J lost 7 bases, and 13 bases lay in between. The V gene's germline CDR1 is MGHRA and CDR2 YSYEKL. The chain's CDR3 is CASSQDGRTEQPQHF. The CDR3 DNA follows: TGCGCCAGCAGCCAAGATGGACGTACCGAGCAGCCCCAGCATTTT.

As DNA, the CDR3 is TGTGCCAGCAGTGAACTCCATGAGTGGTTCTTC. This translates into CASSELHEWFF. V and J are TRBV6-1 and TRBJ2-1; no definite D call. V was cut by 2 bases and J by 15 bases, with 11 bases left in between. The CDR3 runs 11 residues. Germline V gives CDR1 MNHNS, CDR2 SASEGT.

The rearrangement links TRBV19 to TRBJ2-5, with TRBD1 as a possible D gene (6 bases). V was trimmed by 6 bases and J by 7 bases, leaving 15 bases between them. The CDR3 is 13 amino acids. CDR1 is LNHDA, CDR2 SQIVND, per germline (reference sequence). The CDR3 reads CASSRTGLGTQYF. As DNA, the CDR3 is TGTGCCAGTAGCAGAACAGGGTTGGGGACCCAGTACTTC.

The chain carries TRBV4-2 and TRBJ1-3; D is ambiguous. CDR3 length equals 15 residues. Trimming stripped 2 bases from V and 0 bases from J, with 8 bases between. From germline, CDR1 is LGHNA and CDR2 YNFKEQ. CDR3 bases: TGTGCCAGCAGCCAACAGACTTTCTCTGGAAACACCATATATTTT. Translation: CASSQQTFSGNTIYF.

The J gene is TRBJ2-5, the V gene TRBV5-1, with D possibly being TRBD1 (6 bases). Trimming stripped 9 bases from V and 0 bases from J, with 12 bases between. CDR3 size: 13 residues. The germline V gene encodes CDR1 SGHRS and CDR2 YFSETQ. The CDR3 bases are TGCGCCACGAGTCGACAGGACCAAGAGACCCAGTACTTC. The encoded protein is CATSRQDQETQYF.

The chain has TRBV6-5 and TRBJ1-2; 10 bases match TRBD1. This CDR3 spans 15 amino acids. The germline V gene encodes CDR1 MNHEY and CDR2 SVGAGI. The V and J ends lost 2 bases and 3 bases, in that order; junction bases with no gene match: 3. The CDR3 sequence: CASSYNGQGDYGYTF. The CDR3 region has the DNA TGTGCCAGCAGTTACAACGGACAGGGGGACTATGGCTACACCTTC.

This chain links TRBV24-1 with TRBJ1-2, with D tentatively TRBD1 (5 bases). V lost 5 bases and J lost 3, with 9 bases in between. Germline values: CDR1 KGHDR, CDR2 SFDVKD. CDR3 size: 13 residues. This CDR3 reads CATSAGDDYGYTF. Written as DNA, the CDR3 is TGTGCCACCAGTGCGGGGGACGACTATGGCTACACCTTC.

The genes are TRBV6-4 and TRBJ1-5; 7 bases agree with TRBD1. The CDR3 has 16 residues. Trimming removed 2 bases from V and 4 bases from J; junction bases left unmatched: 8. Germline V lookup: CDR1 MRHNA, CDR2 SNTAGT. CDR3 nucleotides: TGTGCCAGCAGTGACGGAGGGGGCCAGGGGAATCAGCCCCAGCATTTT. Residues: CASSDGGGQGNQPQHF.

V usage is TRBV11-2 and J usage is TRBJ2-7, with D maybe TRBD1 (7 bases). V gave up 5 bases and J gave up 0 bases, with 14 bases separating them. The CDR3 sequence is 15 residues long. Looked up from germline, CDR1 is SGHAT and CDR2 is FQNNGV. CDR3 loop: CASSRGGDSSYEQYF. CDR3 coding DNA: TGTGCCAGCAGCCGCGGAGGGGACAGCTCCTACGAGCAGTACTTC.

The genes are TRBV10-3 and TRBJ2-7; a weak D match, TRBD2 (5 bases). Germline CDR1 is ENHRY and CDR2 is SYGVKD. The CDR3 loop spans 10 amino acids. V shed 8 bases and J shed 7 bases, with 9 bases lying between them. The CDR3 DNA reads TGTGCCATCGGCGGGCTGGAGCAGTACTTC. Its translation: CAIGGLEQYF.

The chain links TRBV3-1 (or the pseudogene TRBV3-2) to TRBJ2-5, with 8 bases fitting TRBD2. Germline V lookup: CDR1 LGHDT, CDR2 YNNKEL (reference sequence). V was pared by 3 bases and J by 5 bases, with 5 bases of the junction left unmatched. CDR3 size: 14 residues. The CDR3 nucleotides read TGTGCCAGCAGCCAGGGACTAGAAATGGAGACCCAGTACTTC. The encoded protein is CASSQGLEMETQYF.

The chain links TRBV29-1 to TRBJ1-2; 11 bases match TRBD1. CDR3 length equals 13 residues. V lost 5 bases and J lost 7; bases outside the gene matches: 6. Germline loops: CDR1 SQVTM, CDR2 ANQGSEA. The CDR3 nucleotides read TGCAGCGTTCGGACAGGGGGCAACGGTGGCTACACCTTC. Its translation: CSVRTGGNGGYTF. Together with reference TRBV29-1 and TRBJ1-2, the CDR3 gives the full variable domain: SAVISQKPSRDICQRGTSLTIQCQVDSQVTMMFWYRQQPGQSLTLIATANQGSEATYESGFVIDKFPISRPNLTFSTLTVSNMSPEDSSIYLCSVRTGGNGGYTFGSGTRLTVV.

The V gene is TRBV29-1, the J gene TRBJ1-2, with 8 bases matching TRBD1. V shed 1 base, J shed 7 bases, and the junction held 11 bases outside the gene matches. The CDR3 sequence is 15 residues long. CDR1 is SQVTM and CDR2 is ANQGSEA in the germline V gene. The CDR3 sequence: CSVEGTGWGEAGYTF. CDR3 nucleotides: TGCAGCGTTGAAGGGACAGGGTGGGGGGAGGCTGGCTACACCTTC. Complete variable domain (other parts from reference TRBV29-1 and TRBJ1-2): SAVISQKPSRDICQRGTSLTIQCQVDSQVTMMFWYRQQPGQSLTLIATANQGSEATYESGFVIDKFPISRPNLTFSTLTVSNMSPEDSSIYLCSVEGTGWGEAGYTFGSGTRLTVV.

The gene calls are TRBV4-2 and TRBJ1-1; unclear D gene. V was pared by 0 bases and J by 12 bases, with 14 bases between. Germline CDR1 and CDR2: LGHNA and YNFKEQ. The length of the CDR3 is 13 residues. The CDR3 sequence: CASSQEVRNAPFF. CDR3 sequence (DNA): TGTGCCAGCAGCCAAGAGGTCAGGAACGCTCCTTTCTTT.

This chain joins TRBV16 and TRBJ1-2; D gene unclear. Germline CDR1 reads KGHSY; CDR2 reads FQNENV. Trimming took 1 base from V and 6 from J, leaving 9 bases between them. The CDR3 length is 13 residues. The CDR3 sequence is CASSQFTGDGYTF. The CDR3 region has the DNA TGTGCCAGCAGCCAATTCACGGGAGATGGCTACACCTTC.

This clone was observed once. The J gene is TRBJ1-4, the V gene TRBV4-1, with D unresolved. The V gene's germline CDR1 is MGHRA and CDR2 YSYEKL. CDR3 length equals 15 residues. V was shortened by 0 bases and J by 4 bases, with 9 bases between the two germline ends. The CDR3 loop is CASSQERRDNEKLFF. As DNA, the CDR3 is TGCGCCAGCAGCCAAGAAAGGAGAGATAATGAAAAACTGTTTTTT.

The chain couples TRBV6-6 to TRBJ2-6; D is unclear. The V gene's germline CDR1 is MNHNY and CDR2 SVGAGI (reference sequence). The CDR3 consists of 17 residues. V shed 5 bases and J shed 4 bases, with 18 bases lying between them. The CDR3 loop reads CASSHKGTPGGANVLTF. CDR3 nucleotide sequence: TGTGCCAGCAGTCATAAGGGAACCCCCGGGGGGGCCAACGTCCTGACTTTC.

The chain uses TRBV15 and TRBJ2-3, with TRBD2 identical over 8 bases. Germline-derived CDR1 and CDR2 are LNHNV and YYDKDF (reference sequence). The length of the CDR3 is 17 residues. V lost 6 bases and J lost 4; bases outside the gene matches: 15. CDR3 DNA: TGTGCCACCAGTCAGCCCTTCGGGGGGGCTAGGGCAGATACGCAGTATTTT. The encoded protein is CATSQPFGGARADTQYF.

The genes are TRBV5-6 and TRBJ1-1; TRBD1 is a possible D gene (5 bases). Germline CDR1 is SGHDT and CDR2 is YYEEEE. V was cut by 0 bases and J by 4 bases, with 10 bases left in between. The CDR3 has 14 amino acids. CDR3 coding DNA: TGTGCCAGCAGCTTGGGACTGGGGGGCACTGAAGCTTTCTTT. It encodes CASSLGLGGTEAFF.

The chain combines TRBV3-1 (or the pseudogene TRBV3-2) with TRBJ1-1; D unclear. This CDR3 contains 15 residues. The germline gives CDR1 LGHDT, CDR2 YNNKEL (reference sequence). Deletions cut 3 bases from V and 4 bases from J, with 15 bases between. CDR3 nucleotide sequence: TGTGCCAGCAGCCAGGAAGCCTTGGGGTCCACTGAAGCTTTCTTT. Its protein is CASSQEALGSTEAFF.

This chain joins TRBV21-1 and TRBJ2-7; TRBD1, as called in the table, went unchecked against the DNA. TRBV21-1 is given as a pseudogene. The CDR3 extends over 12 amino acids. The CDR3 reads CASNGARYEQYF. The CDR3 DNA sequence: TGTGCCTCCAATGGGGCCCGCTACGAGCAGTACTTC.

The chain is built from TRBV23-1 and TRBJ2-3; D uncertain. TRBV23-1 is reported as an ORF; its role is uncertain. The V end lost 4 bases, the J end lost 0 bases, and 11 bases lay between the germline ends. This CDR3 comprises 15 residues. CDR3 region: CASSRSEGSTDTQYF. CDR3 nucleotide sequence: TGCGCCAGCAGTCGGAGTGAAGGTAGCACAGATACGCAGTATTTT.